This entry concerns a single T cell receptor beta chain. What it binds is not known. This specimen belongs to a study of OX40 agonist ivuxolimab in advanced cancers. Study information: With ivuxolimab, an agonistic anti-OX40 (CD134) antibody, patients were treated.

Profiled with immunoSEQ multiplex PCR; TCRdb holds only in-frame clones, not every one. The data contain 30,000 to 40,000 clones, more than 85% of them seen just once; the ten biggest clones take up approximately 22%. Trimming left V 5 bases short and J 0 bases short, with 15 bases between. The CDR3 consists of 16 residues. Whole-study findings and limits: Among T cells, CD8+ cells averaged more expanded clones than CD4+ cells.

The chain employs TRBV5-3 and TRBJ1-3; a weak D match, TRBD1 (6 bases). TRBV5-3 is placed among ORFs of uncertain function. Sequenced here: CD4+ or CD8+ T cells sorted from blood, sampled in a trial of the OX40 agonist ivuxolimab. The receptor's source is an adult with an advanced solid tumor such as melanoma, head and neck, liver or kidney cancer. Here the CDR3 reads CARRPGVSPSGNTIYF. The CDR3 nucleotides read TGTGCCAGAAGGCCAGGGGTTAGCCCCTCTGGAAACACCATATATTTT.